The rows below give T cell receptor beta chains drawn from one sample of a study of regulatory T cells in long-lasting Graves disease. TCRdb passed the multiplex PCR reads through MiXCR, listing each CDR3 protein once. This sample has under 450,000 distinct CDR3 sequences, with roughly 24% found just once. This specimen consisted of peripheral blood mononuclear cells (PBMCs), obtained when the disease was refractory, from a patient treated with antithyroid drugs. The source of these receptors is a woman aged 40 to 50 with Graves disease. The CDR3 runs from the conserved cysteine through the conserved F or W. A D gene is named only where the DNA matches it firmly. The size entry is marked missing in some rows and otherwise reads once, few, many or a size class.

cdr3_aa: CASSYSKTPQGAKNIQYF
cdr3_nt: TGTGCCAGCAGTTACTCGAAAACTCCACAGGGAGCCAAAAACATTCAGTACTTC
j_call: TRBJ2-4
clone_size: .
v_call: TRBV6-5
d_call: .

cdr3_aa: CASSPPGTGTLYEQYF
cdr3_nt: TGTGCCAGCTCACCACCCGGGACAGGGACCCTTTACGAGCAGTACTTC
j_call: TRBJ2-7
clone_size: .
v_call: TRBV18
d_call: TRBD1

cdr3_aa: CSAWRPLVLVGEQYF
cdr3_nt: TGCAGTGCTTGGCGGCCCCTCGTTTTAGTTGGCGAGCAGTACTTC
j_call: TRBJ2-7
clone_size: .
v_call: TRBV20-1
d_call: .

cdr3_aa: CASSPKLATSGAYEQYF
cdr3_nt: TGTGCCAGCAGCCCAAAATTGGCGACTAGCGGAGCCTACGAGCAGTACTTC
j_call: TRBJ2-7
clone_size: many
v_call: TRBV28
d_call: TRBD2

cdr3_aa: CASRPLTGQETQYF
cdr3_nt: TGTGCCAGCAGACCTCTTACAGGCCAAGAGACCCAGTACTTC
j_call: TRBJ2-5
clone_size: many
v_call: TRBV6-2/TRBV6-3
d_call: .

cdr3_aa: CSARDRQGLSYEQYF
cdr3_nt: TGCAGTGCTAGAGATCGGCAGGGACTATCCTACGAGCAGTACTTC
j_call: TRBJ2-7
clone_size: many
v_call: TRBV20-1
d_call: TRBD2

cdr3_aa: CASSFNDLLVCF
cdr3_nt: TGTGCCAGCAGCTTTAATGACCTTTTAGTATGTTTT
j_call: TRBJ1-5
clone_size: .
v_call: TRBV7-6
d_call: .

cdr3_aa: CASSLKSKSGTNQPQHF
cdr3_nt: TGTGCCAGCAGTTTGAAGTCGAAGTCAGGGACCAATCAGCCCCAGCATTTT
j_call: TRBJ1-5
clone_size: many
v_call: TRBV28
d_call: .

cdr3_aa: CASSMVPAHEQYF
cdr3_nt: TGTGCCAGCAGTATGGTCCCGGCACACGAGCAGTACTTC
j_call: TRBJ2-7
clone_size: many
v_call: TRBV12-3/TRBV12-4
d_call: .

cdr3_aa: CASSLKLGHRTYEQYF
cdr3_nt: TGTGCCAGTAGTCTTAAACTCGGACATCGGACCTACGAGCAGTACTTC
j_call: TRBJ2-7
clone_size: many
v_call: TRBV19
d_call: .

cdr3_aa: CASSWAGHPKGGELFF
cdr3_nt: TGCGCCAGCAGCTGGGCGGGACACCCGAAGGGCGGGGAGCTGTTTTTT
j_call: TRBJ2-2
clone_size: few
v_call: TRBV5-1
d_call: .

cdr3_aa: CASSFRQGGAYEQYF
cdr3_nt: TGTGCCAGCAGTTTCCGACAGGGTGGCGCCTACGAGCAGTACTTC
j_call: TRBJ2-7
clone_size: few
v_call: TRBV27
d_call: TRBD1

cdr3_aa: CASSLEGLAGVHEQYF
cdr3_nt: TGTGCCAGCAGCTTAGAGGGACTAGCGGGAGTCCACGAGCAGTACTTC
j_call: TRBJ2-7
clone_size: many
v_call: TRBV11-2
d_call: TRBD2

cdr3_aa: CASSLFPTGTYGYTF
cdr3_nt: TGTGCCAGCAGTTTGTTCCCAACAGGGACTTATGGCTACACCTTC
j_call: TRBJ1-2
clone_size: many
v_call: TRBV28
d_call: .

cdr3_aa: CASSQDGLAGQETQYF
cdr3_nt: TGCGCCAGCAGCCAGGACGGGCTAGCGGGACAAGAGACCCAGTACTTC
j_call: TRBJ2-5
clone_size: .
v_call: TRBV4-1
d_call: TRBD2

cdr3_aa: CASSFSGFGETQYF
cdr3_nt: TGTGCCAGCAGCTTCAGCGGATTTGGGGAGACCCAGTACTTC
j_call: TRBJ2-5
clone_size: .
v_call: TRBV11-2
d_call: .

cdr3_aa: CASSLAGKPSGELFF
cdr3_nt: TGTGCCAGCAGTTTAGCGGGAAAGCCTTCCGGGGAGCTGTTTTTT
j_call: TRBJ2-2
clone_size: .
v_call: TRBV6-5
d_call: TRBD2

cdr3_aa: CSARRTGGNIQYF
cdr3_nt: TGCAGTGCCCGGAGGACAGGGGGCAACATTCAGTACTTC
j_call: TRBJ2-4
clone_size: few
v_call: TRBV20-1
d_call: TRBD1

cdr3_aa: CASSFAGEGTGELFF
cdr3_nt: TGTGCCAGCAGTTTTGCGGGAGAGGGTACCGGGGAGCTGTTTTTT
j_call: TRBJ2-2
clone_size: many
v_call: TRBV28
d_call: TRBD2

cdr3_aa: CALQGAGGPGANVLTF
cdr3_nt: TGTGCCCTACAGGGTGCAGGGGGCCCTGGGGCCAACGTCCTGACTTTC
j_call: TRBJ2-6
clone_size: few
v_call: TRBV6-2/TRBV6-3
d_call: TRBD1

cdr3_aa: CASHLKPVPPHVYEQYF
cdr3_nt: TGTGCCAGTCATTTGAAGCCCGTGCCACCACATGTTTACGAGCAGTACTTC
j_call: TRBJ2-7
clone_size: many
v_call: TRBV27
d_call: .

cdr3_aa: CAWSTTGYEQYF
cdr3_nt: TGTGCCTGGAGTACCACGGGGTACGAGCAGTACTTC
j_call: TRBJ2-7
clone_size: .
v_call: TRBV30
d_call: .

cdr3_aa: CASSLAYPGLAGVGETQYF
cdr3_nt: TGTGCCAGCAGTTTAGCATACCCGGGACTAGCGGGGGTCGGGGAGACCCAGTACTTC
j_call: TRBJ2-5
clone_size: many
v_call: TRBV28
d_call: TRBD2

cdr3_aa: CASSKKLGQFTEAFF
cdr3_nt: TGTGCCAGCAGTAAAAAGCTGGGACAGTTCACTGAAGCTTTCTTT
j_call: TRBJ1-1
clone_size: many
v_call: TRBV28
d_call: TRBD1

cdr3_aa: CASSYPGLNTEAFF
cdr3_nt: TGTGCCAGCAGTTACCCGGGGTTGAACACTGAAGCTTTCTTT
j_call: TRBJ1-1
clone_size: .
v_call: TRBV6-9
d_call: .

cdr3_aa: CASSLGQGGGTQYF
cdr3_nt: TGTGCCAGCAGTCTGGGACAGGGGGGGGGGACCCAGTACTTC
j_call: TRBJ2-5
clone_size: many
v_call: TRBV12-3/TRBV12-4
d_call: TRBD1

cdr3_aa: CSAPVKLAGGEQFF
cdr3_nt: TGCAGTGCTCCGGTAAAACTAGCGGGAGGTGAGCAGTTCTTC
j_call: TRBJ2-1
clone_size: .
v_call: TRBV20-1
d_call: TRBD2

cdr3_aa: CTSSYSKSNQPQHF
cdr3_nt: TGTACCAGCAGTTACTCGAAAAGCAATCAGCCCCAGCATTTT
j_call: TRBJ1-5
clone_size: few
v_call: TRBV6-2/TRBV6-3
d_call: .

cdr3_aa: CASSSRSSGYTDTQYF
cdr3_nt: TGTGCCAGCAGTTCTCGGTCTAGCGGGTACACAGATACGCAGTATTTT
j_call: TRBJ2-3
clone_size: .
v_call: TRBV12-3/TRBV12-4
d_call: TRBD2

cdr3_aa: CASSFTGTKTYGYTF
cdr3_nt: TGTGCCAGCAGTTTCACCGGGACAAAAACTTATGGCTACACCTTC
j_call: TRBJ1-2
clone_size: many
v_call: TRBV12-3/TRBV12-4
d_call: .

cdr3_aa: CASSLSLGPIPYEQYF
cdr3_nt: TGTGCCAGCAGTTTATCGTTAGGGCCGATACCCTACGAGCAGTACTTC
j_call: TRBJ2-7
clone_size: few
v_call: TRBV27
d_call: .

cdr3_aa: CASSLDRVLRTEAFF
cdr3_nt: TGTGCCAGCAGCCTGGACAGGGTCCTGCGCACTGAAGCTTTCTTT
j_call: TRBJ1-1
clone_size: many
v_call: TRBV14
d_call: TRBD1

cdr3_aa: CASSPGTGEAGANVLTF
cdr3_nt: TGTGCCAGCAGTCCCGGGACAGGGGAGGCTGGGGCCAACGTCCTGACTTTC
j_call: TRBJ2-6
clone_size: many
v_call: TRBV12-3/TRBV12-4
d_call: TRBD1

cdr3_aa: CASSWDGGYGYTF
cdr3_nt: TGTGCCAGCAGCTGGGACGGAGGCTATGGCTACACCTTC
j_call: TRBJ1-2
clone_size: .
v_call: TRBV3-1
d_call: .

cdr3_aa: CASSSSGTPYEQYF
cdr3_nt: TGTGCCAGCAGTTCTAGCGGAACCCCCTACGAGCAGTACTTC
j_call: TRBJ2-7
clone_size: .
v_call: TRBV7-9
d_call: TRBD2

cdr3_aa: CSARDVRQGSNQPQHF
cdr3_nt: TGCAGTGCTAGAGATGTCAGGCAGGGCAGCAATCAGCCCCAGCATTTT
j_call: TRBJ1-5
clone_size: many
v_call: TRBV20-1
d_call: .

cdr3_aa: CASSRVGQPLTEAFF
cdr3_nt: TGTGCCAGCAGCCGCGTTGGACAGCCCCTCACTGAAGCTTTCTTT
j_call: TRBJ1-1
clone_size: many
v_call: TRBV27
d_call: .

cdr3_aa: CASSFSDFGTQYF
cdr3_nt: TGTGCCAGCAGTTTTTCTGACTTCGGGACCCAGTACTTC
j_call: TRBJ2-5
clone_size: many
v_call: TRBV12-3/TRBV12-4
d_call: .

cdr3_aa: CASSLRTMQGLGNEQFF
cdr3_nt: TGTGCCAGCAGTTTAAGAACCATGCAGGGGTTAGGGAATGAGCAGTTCTTC
j_call: TRBJ2-1
clone_size: few
v_call: TRBV28
d_call: .

cdr3_aa: CASRRRTGAGNTEAFF
cdr3_nt: TGTGCCAGCAGGCGGAGGACAGGGGCGGGAAACACTGAAGCTTTCTTT
j_call: TRBJ1-1
clone_size: many
v_call: TRBV12-3/TRBV12-4
d_call: TRBD1

cdr3_aa: CASSGTVTDEQYF
cdr3_nt: TGTGCCAGCAGCGGGACAGTTACAGACGAGCAGTACTTC
j_call: TRBJ2-7
clone_size: .
v_call: TRBV13
d_call: TRBD1

cdr3_aa: CASRVRNYQPQHF
cdr3_nt: TGTGCCAGCAGGGTCAGAAATTATCAGCCCCAGCATTTT
j_call: TRBJ1-5
clone_size: many
v_call: TRBV28
d_call: .

cdr3_aa: CSAIRGNQPQHF
cdr3_nt: TGCAGTGCTATCCGGGGCAATCAGCCCCAGCATTTT
j_call: TRBJ1-5
clone_size: .
v_call: TRBV20-1
d_call: .